This TCR beta chain was recovered during a study of cytomegalovirus exposure and HLA in healthy donors (TCRdb year 2017). Describing the broader study: According to an earlier analysis of around 600 of the donors, some 170 million T cells yielded approximately 120 million unique TCR beta sequences and 276 Gb of sequence data. Typing coverage differed by locus: A, B, C, DRB1 and DQB1 were typed in about 629-630 donors, DQA1 in approximately 520, DPA1 in approximately 600, and DPB1 in approximately 450. Besides the first cohort of 550 to 750 subjects, a separate validation cohort made up of 120 or so different subjects was used. The study was designed to test whether signatures of past pathogen exposure could be identified by cataloging public T cell receptors. Class I and class II HLA loci were covered by the typing at four-digit resolution. High-throughput TCR immunosequencing, statistical association of individual TCRs with disease status, and machine learning were combined to predict cytomegalovirus infection status. Several DR-DQ haplotypes were handled as single units for association and clustering because linkage in the cohort was strong. An early release that covered several hundred HLA-typed donors contained around 330 gigabases of sequencing data and 80 million or so unique TCR sequences. Using immunosequencing, the study profiled T cell repertoires from around 680 subjects and related those repertoires to cytomegalovirus serostatus. The later analysis used no new phenotypic data to find candidate immune exposures, relying instead on TCR beta sequences and their occurrence across donors. Of the roughly 400 genotyped donors, less than 85% were placed in the genetic ancestry cluster associated with self-reported Caucasian donors. A later analysis re-analyzed previously published TCR beta repertoires from about 730 donors and added high-resolution HLA genotyping to study TCR occurrence patterns. Every repertoire in the discovery cohort had been generated on one and the same sequencing platform. Among 300 to 500 genotyped donors of the cohort, an average of around 240,000 unique TCR beta nucleotide sequences was sequenced per donor, of which roughly 18% were non-productive. In an earlier analysis of about 590 of the donors, high-throughput TCR beta sequencing was used to judge whether each TCR beta V gene segment behaved as functional or pseudogenic. Alongside the repertoire data, information on donor age, sex, ethnicity and CMV serostatus was compiled. In a later genetic analysis, genome-wide SNP genotypes for about three fifths of the roughly 670 donors were used, and that subset was treated as a discovery cohort.

V sheds 2 bases and J sheds 3 bases, leaving 8 bases between their ends. From cysteine to phenylalanine, the CDR3 is 14 amino acids long. Just the 42-base CDR3 DNA is kept, in frame starting at base 1. CDR1 and CDR2 are read off the germline V gene (reference sequence) as MNHEY and SMNVEV. Library construction relied on the immunoSEQ multiplex PCR assay. The multiplex PCR relied on a mix of 60 forward primers for TCR Vbeta segments and 13 reverse primers for TCR Jbeta segments. Amplification of the CDR3 region of rearranged TCR beta genes was performed with a multiplex PCR assay on genomic DNA. The amplified TCR beta libraries were sequenced on the Illumina HiSeq System as 87-base-pair reads. The study's processing was this. In a later analysis, some 80 million unique TCR beta chains were counted across the 500 to 850 repertoires, and some 10 million of these chains were shared by at least two donors. Raw reads were error-corrected and collapsed into unique sequences by a nearest-neighbor algorithm in which closely related sequences were merged to remove PCR and sequencing errors. Alignment of CDR3 sequences to IMGT reference sequences was used to assign V, D and J gene segments. For a sequence to be retained, at least a six-nucleotide match to both a V gene segment and a J gene segment was required. Rearrangements were classified as productive when the CDR3 lacked stop codons and remained in frame with V and J, and all other rearrangements were classified as non-productive. Following IMGT convention, CDR3 was defined as the stretch from the second conserved V-encoded cysteine up to the conserved J-encoded phenylalanine. In an earlier analysis of 500 to 650 of the donors, sequences lacking an unambiguous match to a single V gene segment were excluded. In an earlier analysis of roughly 600 of the donors, a V segment was called functional when productive rearrangements were above 56.7%, and segregating when the standard deviation between donors exceeded 5%. A statistical classification framework was developed to diagnose cytomegalovirus status using the catalog of TCR beta chain sequences. In a later analysis, V and J genes were assigned by comparing TCR nucleotide sequences against IMGT/GENE-DB human TR gene sequences. A later analysis assigned CDR3 sequences and most-parsimonious VDJ recombination scenarios with the TCRdist pipeline. A later analysis defined each TCR beta chain by its CDR3 amino acid sequence plus V-gene family, and excluded reads lacking a unique V-gene family. To address suspected cross-contamination and a sequencing artifact, a later analysis removed around 590 highly shared, low-generation-probability nucleotide sequences. For each public chain, a later analysis derived a clonal expansion index from normalized ranks of inferred template counts within each repertoire. Generation probabilities in a later analysis came from a VDJ recombination model fitted to out-of-frame rearrangements, and those results were checked against IGoR. In a later analysis, TCR-TCR, TCR-HLA and TCR-CMV co-occurrence was scored with hypergeometric tests, and a repertoire-size bias correction was applied to TCR pairs. To estimate false discovery rates, a later analysis permuted the HLA or CMV assignments 20 times. In a later analysis, co-occurring TCRs were grouped with DBSCAN, and TCRdist sequence similarity was added when clustering was performed within HLA-allele-positive subsets. Repertoires with fewer than 30,000 or more than 120,000 public chains, plus five repertoires with anomalous nucleotide sharing, were excluded from co-occurrence clustering. The clones in this table, taken by TCRdb from immuneACCESS, are in-frame only. Not every clone is retained; where verified, under half of the shortfall comes from an unresolved V gene, and the cause of the rest is unknown. Clone size and V and J calls were adopted from that table, with D and trimming inferred from the DNA. This sample is represented by over 130,000 clones; 80% of them were singletons. The ten largest clones add up to less than 3% of the sample.

Beyond this particular receptor, the publication reports: Because some donors lacked HLA typing at each locus, the association tests relied only on the typed subset. While some public TCRs were present in many individuals, most TCR sequences turned up only very rarely across donors. According to a later analysis, most CMV-associated TCR beta chains appeared to be HLA-restricted, and the HLA associations seemed to be driven largely by CMV exposure. In vitro tests confirmed that three of the cytomegalovirus-associated TCR beta chains recognize cytomegalovirus antigens. A further reported finding was that TCR beta sequences accurately predicted the HLA-A and HLA-B alleles for most subjects in the first cohort. In a later analysis, the rate of TCR association differed among HLA loci, with DRB1 alleles having the most associated TCRs and HLA-C alleles having the fewest. For the cohort, immune exposure information was limited to CMV serostatus. Compared with the approximately 600-donor mean, donors in an Asian-associated ancestry cluster had fewer N-insertions in productive TCRs, according to a later genetic analysis. The study gave a list of 150 to 200 TCR beta chains associated with cytomegalovirus. This cohort had only TCR beta chains sequenced, and the lack of alpha or paired-chain data limited which features could be detected. Because counts were too low, some 17 rarely observed V segments, including chromosome 9 orphons, were excluded from the earlier analysis of several hundred of the donors. According to a later analysis, parvovirus B19, influenza, CMV and Epstein-Barr virus appeared linked to several top co-occurrence clusters. According to the authors, the approach could potentially be generalized to other disease states and immunological phenotypes. Some IMGT-functional V segments, including TRBV6-2 and TRBV6-3, could not be distinguished by the 87-base-pair reads and were therefore excluded. The presence/absence analyses assumed that sequencing depth was roughly uniform across donors, and that assumption may not be true. Broadly in line with IMGT annotations, most TCR beta V segments showed up in productive rearrangements about 87% or about 30% of the time in an earlier analysis of a few hundred of the donors. An association between a missense DCLRE1C variant and V-gene and J-gene trimming of TCR beta chains was found in a later genetic analysis and replicated in an independent cohort. Cytomegalovirus status was reported to be diagnosed by the classifier with high specificity and sensitivity in both the original and validation cohorts. Specific HLA alleles were associated with 15,000 to 20,000 TCR beta sequences at a false discovery rate of 0.05 in a later analysis. A group of highly shared sequence variants was considered likely to be a technical artifact of the sequencing pipeline. Assigning TCR associations to individual alleles was difficult when HLA alleles, especially DR and DQ, strongly co-occurred. Linkage disequilibrium might explain the correlated functional status among segregating V segments, but an unknown experimental factor could not be excluded. A later analysis found that HLA-associated TCR beta chains were more clonally expanded and had lower generation probabilities than equally common non-associated chains.

Details on this clone: Its recognized antigen is unknown. There are no base qualities to consult, and no much larger clone falls within one base.

In total, 600 or so healthy bone marrow donors made up the cohort. Cohort members were all nominally healthy when sampled, although unrecorded immune exposures were likely present. The donor was CMV seronegative and was included in the group of around 320 seronegative cohort members. A peripheral blood sample was collected from each donor, and TCR beta sequencing was performed on peripheral blood mononuclear cells. The Qiagen DNeasy Blood Extraction Kit was used to extract genomic DNA from the blood cell samples. The origin of this receptor is a man in his fifties in good health and CMV-seronegative. The sequenced sample was PBMCs. The chain joins TRBV27 to TRBJ2-1, with the D gene too uncertain to name. The DNA reads as follows: TGTGCCAGCAGTTTACTCCCCAGCTACAATGAGCAGTTCTTC. Protein translation: CASSLLPSYNEQFF.